This T cell receptor beta chain originates from a study of CD8 T cells in Susac syndrome. Study-wide context: Eight or nine of the sequenced Susac syndrome patients were in remission, and roughly six had active disease. Patients with Susac syndrome had blood drawn and were at that point therapy-naive, on corticosteroids, or on intravenous immunoglobulin alone.

Random hexamers served to reverse transcribe roughly 0.5 to 1 ug RNA. The authors amplified TCR beta CDR3 across 54 Vbeta and 13 Jbeta using immunoSEQ multiplex PCR. MiXCR was run by TCRdb on the immunoSEQ multiplex PCR reads, yielding one entry per CDR3 protein. The sample carries approximately 150,000 distinct CDR3 sequences, 90% to 96% recorded once. Trimming removed 4 bases from V and 7 bases from J, with 23 bases in between. This CDR3 contains 17 residues. CDR1 and CDR2 from the germline V gene are MGHRA and YSYEKL. The TCR comes from a human donor with Susac syndrome. The chain links TRBV4-1 to TRBJ2-1; a possible D gene is TRBD1 (6 bases). The sample comprised CD4+ T cells from PBMCs. The CDR3 DNA sequence: TGCGCCAGCAGCCCCGGCCAAGGGAGATCAGGGGATAATGAGCAGTTCTTC. This gives the protein CASSPGQGRSGDNEQFF.